There are many counts of the clone carrying this TCR beta chain. Its antigen is undetermined. The J segment lost 1 base and the V segment lost 3 bases, leaving 4 bases of the junction unmatched. Germline V CDR1 and CDR2: SGHAT, FQNNGV. CDR3 length equals 15 residues. Amplification of TCR beta CDR3 regions used RNA as the template. When the TCR CDR3 underwent first-round RT-PCR, the HTBI primer set was used. A single record per CDR3 protein comes from TCRdb applying MiXCR to the multiplex PCR reads. Of fewer than 650,000 distinct CDR3 sequences listed, around 14% are singletons. This sample is part of a study of T cells in Graves' hyperthyroidism and ophthalmopathy. Findings and caveats of the study: With a median lead of around 6.7 months before onset, the model predicted ophthalmopathy.

In the ophthalmopathy cohort, Clinical Activity Score was at least 3, NOSPECS grade at least 4, and duration under 3 months. Those patients with uncontrolled infection, other autoimmune disease, pregnancy or lactation were excluded. Thyroid ultrasound and orbital computed tomography, with clinical symptoms and serum thyroxine and TRAb, informed diagnoses. Sequencing input: blood. The receptor's source is a woman younger than 35 with Graves' ophthalmopathy. The chain recombines TRBV11-2 with TRBJ2-7; TRBD1 matches at 9 bases. The CDR3 loop reads CASSFGTGRSYEQYF. CDR3 nucleotides: TGTGCCAGCAGCTTCGGGACAGGGCGGTCCTACGAGCAGTACTTC.